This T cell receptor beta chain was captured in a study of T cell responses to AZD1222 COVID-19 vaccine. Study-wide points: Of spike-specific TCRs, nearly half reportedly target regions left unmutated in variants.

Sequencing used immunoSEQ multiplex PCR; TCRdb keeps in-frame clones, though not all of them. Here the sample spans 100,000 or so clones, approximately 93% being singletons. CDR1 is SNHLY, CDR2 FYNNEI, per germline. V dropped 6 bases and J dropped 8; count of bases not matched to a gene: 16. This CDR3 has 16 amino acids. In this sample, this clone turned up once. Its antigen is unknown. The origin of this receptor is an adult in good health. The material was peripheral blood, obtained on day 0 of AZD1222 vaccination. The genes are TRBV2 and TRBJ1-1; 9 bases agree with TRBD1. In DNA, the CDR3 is TGTGCCAGCAGCTTCGAAGGGACAGGGTCGCCTGCGGAAGCTTTCTTT. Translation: CASSFEGTGSPAEAFF.